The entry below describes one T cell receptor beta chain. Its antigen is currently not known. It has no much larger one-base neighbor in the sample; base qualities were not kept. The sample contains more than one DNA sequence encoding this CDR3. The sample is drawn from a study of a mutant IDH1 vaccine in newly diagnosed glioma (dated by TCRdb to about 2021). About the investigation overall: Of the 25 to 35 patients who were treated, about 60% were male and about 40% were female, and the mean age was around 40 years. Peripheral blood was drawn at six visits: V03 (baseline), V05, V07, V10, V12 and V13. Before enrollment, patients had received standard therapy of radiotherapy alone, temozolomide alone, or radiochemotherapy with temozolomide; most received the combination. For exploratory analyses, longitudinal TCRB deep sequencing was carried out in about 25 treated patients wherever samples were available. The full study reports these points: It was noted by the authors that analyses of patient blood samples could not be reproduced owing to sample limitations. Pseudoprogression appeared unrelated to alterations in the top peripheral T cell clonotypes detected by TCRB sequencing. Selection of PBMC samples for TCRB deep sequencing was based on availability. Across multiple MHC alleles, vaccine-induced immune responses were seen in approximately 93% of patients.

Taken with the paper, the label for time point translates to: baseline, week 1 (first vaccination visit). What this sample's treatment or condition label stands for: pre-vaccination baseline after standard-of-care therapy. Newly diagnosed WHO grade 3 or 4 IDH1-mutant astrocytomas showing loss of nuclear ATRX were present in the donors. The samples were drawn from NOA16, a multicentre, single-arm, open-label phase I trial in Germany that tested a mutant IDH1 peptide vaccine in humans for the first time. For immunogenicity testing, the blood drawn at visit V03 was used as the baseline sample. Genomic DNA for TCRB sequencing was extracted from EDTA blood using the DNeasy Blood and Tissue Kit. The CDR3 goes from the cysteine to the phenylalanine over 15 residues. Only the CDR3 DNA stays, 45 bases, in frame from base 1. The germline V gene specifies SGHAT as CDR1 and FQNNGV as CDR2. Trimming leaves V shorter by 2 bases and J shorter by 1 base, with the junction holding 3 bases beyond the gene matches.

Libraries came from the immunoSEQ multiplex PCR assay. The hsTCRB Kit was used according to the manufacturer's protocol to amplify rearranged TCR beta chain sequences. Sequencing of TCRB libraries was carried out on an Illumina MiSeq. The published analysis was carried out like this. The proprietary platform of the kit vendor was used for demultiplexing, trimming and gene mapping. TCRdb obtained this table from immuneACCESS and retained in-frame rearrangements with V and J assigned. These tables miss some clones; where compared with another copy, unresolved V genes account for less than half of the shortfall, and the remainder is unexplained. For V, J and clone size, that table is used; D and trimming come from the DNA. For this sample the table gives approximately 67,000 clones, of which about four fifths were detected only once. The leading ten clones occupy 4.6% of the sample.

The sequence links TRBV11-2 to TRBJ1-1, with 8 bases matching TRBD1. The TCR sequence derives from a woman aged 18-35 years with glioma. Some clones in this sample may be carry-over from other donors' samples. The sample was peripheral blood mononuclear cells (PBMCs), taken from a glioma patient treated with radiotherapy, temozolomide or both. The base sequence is TGTGCCAGCAGCTTAACTGGACAGGGGAACACTGAAGCTTTCTTT. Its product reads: CASSLTGQGNTEAFF.